Shown below are 26 T cell receptor beta chains from a single sample sequenced in a study of read filtering for tumor transcriptome and immune sequencing. Molecular barcoded adaptors covering alpha/delta and beta/gamma chains were used on approximately 400 ng RNA. In TCRdb, the reads were re-called with MiXCR into one record per CDR3 protein. The table lists around 140,000 distinct CDR3 sequences, approximately 13% of them singletons. Sequenced sample: a population of CD138-negative cells sorted from bone marrow. All receptors derive from a donor at least 40 years old with multiple myeloma.

Notes on this clonotype: A much larger clone is a single base away; this may be a read error. The chain uses TRBV2 and TRBJ1-1, with TRBD1 matching over 10 bases. This CDR3 contains 13 residues. Germline assignment: CDR1 SNHLY and CDR2 FYNNEI. CDR3 coding DNA: TGTGCCAGCAGTCGGGACAGGGGATTCGGAGCTCTCTTT. Protein sequence: CASSRDRGFGALF.

Many counts were recorded for this clonotype. The chain has TRBV4-3 and TRBJ2-2, with D possibly called TRBD1 or TRBD2 (5 bases each). V was shortened by 4 bases and J by 2 bases, with 14 bases between the two germline ends. CDR3 length: 16 amino acids. Germline V gene data show CDR1 as LGHNA and CDR2 as YSLEER. The chain's CDR3 is CASSLSGTPNTGELFF. The CDR3 DNA reads as TGCGCCAGCAGCCTCTCCGGGACGCCTAACACCGGGGAGCTGTTTTTT.

Regarding this clonotype: A clone one base away is much larger, so this may be a read error. DNA of the CDR3: TGTGCCAGCAGAGGGACTTTCTATGGCTACACCTTC. Its translation is CASRGTFYGYTF. This chain uses TRBV2 with TRBJ1-2; TRBD1 is a possible D gene (5 bases). The V gene lost 6 bases and the J gene lost 4 bases, with 9 bases spanning the gap. CDR3 length: 12 residues. Germline V gene lookup returns CDR1 SNHLY and CDR2 FYNNEI.

This clonotype was detected ten times or more. This chain connects TRBV7-9 to TRBJ1-1; maybe TRBD1 (6 bases). The CDR3 contains 14 residues. Germline V gives CDR1 SEHNR, CDR2 FQNEAQ (reference sequence). Trimming left V 8 bases short and J 5 bases short, with 18 bases between. The CDR3: CASLREGGKTEAFF. The CDR3 DNA follows: TGTGCCAGCCTACGAGAGGGGGGAAAAACTGAAGCTTTCTTT.

This clonotype was recorded at least ten times. V gene TRBV6-2 or TRBV6-3 combines with J gene TRBJ2-1; 12 positions match TRBD2. CDR1 MNHEY and CDR2 SVGEGT come from the germline V gene. The CDR3 runs to 16 residues. V lost 6 bases to trimming and J lost 1 base; unmatched junction nucleotides: 4. CDR3 in DNA: TGTGCCAGCAGCCCGACTAGCGGGAGATCCTACAATGAGCAGTTCTTC. It yields the protein CASSPTSGRSYNEQFF.

This clonotype showed up many times. The DNA of the CDR3 is TGTGCCAGCAGCCAAGGGGTGACTCCAAGGGAGCCTGGGGCCAACGTCCTGACTTTC. This codes for CASSQGVTPREPGANVLTF. The V call is TRBV3-1, the J call TRBJ2-6; the D gene is possibly TRBD2 (5 bases). From germline, CDR1 is LGHDT and CDR2 YNNKEL (reference sequence). This CDR3 has 19 residues. Trimming shortened V by 1 base and J by 2 bases, and 18 bases separated the two germline ends.

This clonotype was seen many times. The chain joins TRBV2 to TRBJ2-3, with D possibly TRBD2 on 5 matching bases. The germline gives CDR1 SNHLY, CDR2 FYNNEI. V was pared by 3 bases and J by 6 bases, with 10 bases between. The CDR3 is 13 residues long. CDR3 sequence (DNA): TGTGCCAGCAGTGAGAGGGTAACGGATACGCAGTATTTT. It codes for CASSERVTDTQYF.

In its sample, this clonotype was seen a few times. The V gene is TRBV5-1, the J gene TRBJ2-1; D is unclear. V was pared by 0 bases and J by 0 bases, with 10 bases between. The CDR3 is 16 amino acids. The germline CDR1 and CDR2 sequences are SGHRS and YFSETQ. CDR3 bases: TGCGCCAGCAGCTTGGAGGGCATTAGCTCCTACAATGAGCAGTTCTTC. Its protein product is CASSLEGISSYNEQFF.

The V and J genes are TRBV7-2 and TRBJ2-5; D not certain. This CDR3 is built from 14 residues. Germline V gives CDR1 SGHTA, CDR2 FQGNSA. Trimming left V 0 bases short and J 4 bases short, with 9 bases between. CDR3 amino acids: CASSLAGSGETQYF. In DNA form, the CDR3 reads TGTGCCAGCAGCTTAGCGGGCAGTGGAGAGACCCAGTACTTC.

This clonotype was observed many times. The chain has TRBV20-1 and TRBJ2-2, with a possible D match to TRBD2 (6 bases). Germline CDR1 DFQATT, CDR2 SNEGSKA (reference sequence). The CDR3 length is 15 residues. V lost 6 bases, J lost 1 base, and 15 bases lay in between. The CDR3 DNA sequence: TGCAGTGCCTCTAGGGGCGGGAAGAACACCGGGGAGCTGTTTTTT. Translating gives CSASRGGKNTGELFF.

The V call is TRBV6-5, the J call TRBJ1-3; D gene uncertain. CDR3 length: 17 amino acids. Germline loops: CDR1 MNHEY, CDR2 SVGAGI. The V and J ends lost 4 bases and 4 bases respectively, with 20 bases between them. The CDR3 region is CASSCSTRTLGGNTIYF. Written as DNA, the CDR3 is TGTGCCAGCAGTTGCTCGACCCGGACGCTCGGCGGAAACACCATATATTTT.

This clonotype was counted only a few times. This rearrangement joins TRBV11-2 to TRBJ2-1, with 11 bases lining up with TRBD2. CDR1 is SGHAT, CDR2 FQNNGV, per germline. V was pared by 0 bases and J by 6 bases, with 10 bases of the junction left unmatched. The CDR3 extends over 18 amino acids. This CDR3 is CASSLDGLALAGGNEQFF. The CDR3 DNA follows: TGTGCCAGCAGCTTAGACGGCCTAGCTCTAGCGGGAGGCAATGAGCAGTTCTTC.

The V gene is TRBV12-3 or TRBV12-4, the J gene TRBJ1-5; 10 nucleotides line up with TRBD1. CDR3 length: 16 amino acids. Trimming cost V 6 bases and J 7 bases; bases outside gene matches: 12. Here the CDR3 DNA reads TGTGCCAGCAGCCCGAGGACAGGGGGAACGACGCAGCCCCAGCATTTT. This codes for CASSPRTGGTTQPQHF.

This clonotype was seen at least ten times. The chain has TRBV7-2 and TRBJ2-7, with unresolved D. Trimming cost V 2 bases and J 0 bases, with 8 bases left between them. The CDR3 has 14 residues. Germline CDR1 reads SGHTA; CDR2 reads FQGNSA. CDR3 sequence (DNA): TGTGCCAGCAGCTTATGGGTGGGCTCCTACGAGCAGTACTTC. This encodes CASSLWVGSYEQYF.

At least ten counts were recorded for this clonotype. The J gene is TRBJ2-7, the V gene TRBV7-9; 8 nucleotides match TRBD1. Germline values: CDR1 SEHNR, CDR2 FQNEAQ (reference sequence). The trim removed 5 bases at V and 1 base at J, leaving 7 bases unmatched. This CDR3 is built from 15 residues. The CDR3 loop reads CASSRRDRLSYEQYF. The DNA for the CDR3 is TGTGCCAGCAGCCGAAGGGACAGGTTATCCTACGAGCAGTACTTC.

To note about this clonotype: One junction end disagrees with the germline gene, perhaps due to a read error. The chain combines TRBV12-3 or TRBV12-4 with TRBJ1-1; D might be TRBD1 (5 bases). The CDR3 is made up of 14 amino acids. The CDR3 DNA reads TGTGCCAGCAGCCTGACAGACTTAGACACTGAGGCTTTCTTT. Residues: CASSLTDLDTEAFF.

The sample holds many counts of this clonotype. The chain links TRBV4-2 to TRBJ2-3, with 10 bases identical to TRBD2. V dropped 1 base and J dropped 2; count of bases not matched to a gene: 3. There are 16 residues in the CDR3. Germline V gene sequence: CDR1 LGHNA, CDR2 YNFKEQ. CDR3 in DNA: TGTGCCAGCAGCCAAGCCACTAGCGGGACCACAGATACGCAGTATTTT. Its translation is CASSQATSGTTDTQYF.

This clonotype was recorded at least ten times. The chain recombines TRBV4-1 with TRBJ2-1, with D possibly TRBD2 on 6 matching bases. This CDR3 is built from 16 residues. The V end lost 1 base, the J end lost 2 bases, and 12 bases lay between the germline ends. CDR1 and CDR2 from the germline V gene are MGHRA and YSYEKL. The CDR3 sequence is CASSQGRRAAYNEQFF. The CDR3 bases are TGCGCCAGCAGCCAAGGGAGGAGGGCCGCCTACAATGAGCAGTTCTTC.

This clonotype was detected ten times or more. V gene TRBV18 combines with J gene TRBJ2-1; the D gene is possibly TRBD1 (6 bases). Germline V lookup: CDR1 KGHSH, CDR2 LQKENI. CDR3 length equals 16 residues. V lost 1 base and J 7 bases, leaving 17 bases between the germline ends. The CDR3 DNA sequence: TGTGCCAGCTCACCACGGCAGGGGATCTCAAGGAATGAGCAGTTCTTC. Translated, it gives CASSPRQGISRNEQFF.

This clonotype was seen ten or more times. The rearrangement links TRBV18 to TRBJ2-7; TRBD1 agrees at 7 bases. After removal of 2 bases from V and 2 bases from J, the junction contained 3 bases not matched to a gene. Germline V gives CDR1 KGHSH, CDR2 LQKENI. The CDR3 is made up of 14 amino acids. The CDR3 DNA sequence: TGTGCCAGCTCACCAGGGACAGTCACCTACGAGCAGTACTTC. As protein: CASSPGTVTYEQYF. The complete variable domain, with remaining parts taken from reference TRBV18 and TRBJ2-7, reads NAGVMQNPRHLVRRRGQEARLRCSPMKGHSHVYWYRQLPEEGLKFMVYLQKENIIDESGMPKERFSAEFPKEGPSILRIQQVVRGDSAAYFCASSPGTVTYEQYFGPGTRLTVT.

As regards this clonotype: A read error is likely, as this CDR3 ends without the conserved phenylalanine or tryptophan. It is unclear where the CDR3 begins or ends on the DNA, so no DNA is shown, and the CDR3 is as TCRdb lists it. The rearrangement uses TRBV4-1 and TRBJ2-1. Counting both end residues, the CDR3 totals 12 amino acids. CDR1 and CDR2 from the germline V gene are MGHRA and YSYEKL. The CDR3 spells CASSQGANEQLL.

This clonotype was detected ten times or more. The CDR3 sequence: CASSIGRTQYF. For the CDR3, the DNA is TGTGCCAGCAGCATAGGCAGGACCCAGTACTTC. The chain links TRBV21-1 to TRBJ2-5. TRBV21-1 is termed a pseudogene. This CDR3 contains 11 residues.

This clonotype was recorded at least ten times. The rearrangement links TRBV2 to TRBJ1-1, with D tentatively TRBD1 (6 bases). V gave up 8 bases and J gave up 1 base, with 14 bases separating them. Germline CDR1 is SNHLY and CDR2 is FYNNEI. This CDR3 region has 14 residues. In nucleotides, the CDR3 is TGTGCCAGCGAGGGGGAAACAGAGAACACTGAAGCTTTCTTT. It encodes CASEGETENTEAFF.

Remarks on this clonotype: A read error is possible here, since a much larger clone lies one base away. This sequence joins TRBV4-1 and TRBJ2-7; D possibly corresponds to TRBD1 (6 bases). The CDR3 spans 14 residues. Germline CDR1 reads MGHRA; CDR2 reads YSYEKL. The CDR3 coding sequence is TGCACCAGCAGCTTAACAGGGCAGGACTACGAGCAGTACTTC. Residues: CTSSLTGQDYEQYF.

Regarding this clonotype: Being one base from a much bigger clone, this may be a read error. The gene calls are TRBV6-1 and TRBJ2-7; 9 bases are a match to TRBD2. Germline V gene data show CDR1 as MNHNS and CDR2 as SASEGT. V shed 5 bases and J 5 bases; nucleotides not matched to a gene: 7. This CDR3 region has 14 residues. As DNA, the CDR3 is TGTGCCAGCAGTCCTCCAGCGGGAGGTAACGAGCAGTACTTC. Translation: CASSPPAGGNEQYF.

This clonotype was detected a few times. CDR3 nucleotides: TGCAGTGCTACTCAATGGGGGAATGAGCAGTTCTTC. As protein: CSATQWGNEQFF. The chain couples TRBV20-1 to TRBJ2-1; the D call may be TRBD1 or TRBD2 (5 bases each). This CDR3 has 12 amino acids. Germline CDR1 DFQATT, CDR2 SNEGSKA (reference sequence). V dropped 4 bases and J dropped 7 bases, with 11 bases sitting between them.